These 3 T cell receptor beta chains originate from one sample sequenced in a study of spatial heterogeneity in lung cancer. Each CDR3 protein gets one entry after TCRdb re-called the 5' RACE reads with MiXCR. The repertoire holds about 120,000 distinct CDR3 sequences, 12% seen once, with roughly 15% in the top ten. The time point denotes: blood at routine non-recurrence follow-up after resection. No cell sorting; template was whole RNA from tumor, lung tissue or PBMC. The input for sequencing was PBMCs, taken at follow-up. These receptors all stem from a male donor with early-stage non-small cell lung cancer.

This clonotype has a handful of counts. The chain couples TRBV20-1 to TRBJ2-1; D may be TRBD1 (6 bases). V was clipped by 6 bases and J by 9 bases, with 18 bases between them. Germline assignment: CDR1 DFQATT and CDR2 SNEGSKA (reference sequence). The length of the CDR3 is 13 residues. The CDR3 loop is CSARRQAEGEQFF. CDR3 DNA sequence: TGCAGTGCCAGAAGACAGGCCGAGGGTGAGCAGTTCTTC.

This CDR3 reads CAISGDRSRSGNTIYF. CDR3 bases: TGTGCCATCAGCGGAGACAGGAGCCGATCTGGAAACACCATATATTTT. This sequence joins TRBV10-3 and TRBJ1-3, with a weak D call TRBD1 (6 bases). Germline assignment: CDR1 ENHRY and CDR2 SYGVKD. V lost 6 bases, J lost 1 base, and 16 bases lay in between. The CDR3 runs to 16 residues.

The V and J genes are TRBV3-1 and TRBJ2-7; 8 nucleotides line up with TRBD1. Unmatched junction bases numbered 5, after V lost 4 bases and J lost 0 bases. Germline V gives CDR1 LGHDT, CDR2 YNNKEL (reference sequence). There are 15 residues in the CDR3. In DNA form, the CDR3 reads TGTGCCAGCAGCCTAGGGACAGGAGCCTCCTACGAGCAGTACTTC. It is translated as CASSLGTGASYEQYF.